This TCR beta chain originates from a study of CD4+ T cells in melanoma. The ends lost 6 bases at V and 4 bases at J; junction bases unmatched: 8. The germline V gene encodes CDR1 KGHSH and CDR2 LQKENI. There are 14 residues in the CDR3. This clone was seen a handful of times. Its antigen is not identified. Study observations and caveats: A reported correlation linked neoantigen-specific CD4+ T cells to CD8+, macrophage and B cell function. Reportedly, melanoma neoantigen-specific CD4+ T cells showed varied differentiation states.

Assay: immunoSEQ multiplex PCR; the TCRdb copy retains only in-frame clones and omits some. Of about 14,000 clones detected, less than 85% appear once; the ten largest clones hold approximately 11%. The TCR was taken from a human donor with melanoma. Sequenced: cells from a culture (not recorded whether cultured in vitro). The chain couples TRBV18 to TRBJ1-1, with TRBD1 matching 7 bases. The CDR3 sequence: CASSTRQGLTEAFF. The CDR3 DNA reads TGTGCCAGCTCGACTAGACAGGGCCTCACTGAAGCTTTCTTT.